This is a list of T cell receptor beta chains from one sample in a study of identical twins. From the 5' RACE reads, TCRdb called clonotypes with MiXCR, one entry per CDR3 protein. The table lists roughly 150,000 distinct CDR3 sequences, roughly 3.5% of them singletons. What was sequenced was memory T cells sorted from blood. Source of these receptors: a young man in good health. The CDR3 runs from the conserved cysteine through the conserved F or W. D genes are given only for firm matches. Size values are once, few and many counts, or a class for expanded clones, and some rows have none.

j_gene,abundance,v_gene,len,d_gene,CDR3aa,CDR3nt
TRBJ1-5,few,TRBV6-4,14,.,CASSEKGGNQPQHF,TGTGCCAGCTCAGAAAAGGGGGGCAATCAGCCCCAGCATTTT
TRBJ2-7,many,TRBV5-1,13,TRBD1,CASRPSAGGEQYF,TGCGCCAGCAGACCATCAGCAGGGGGCGAGCAGTACTTC
TRBJ2-2,many,TRBV2,13,.,CASIQANTGELFF,TGTGCCAGCATACAGGCGAACACCGGGGAGCTGTTTTTT
TRBJ1-2,many,TRBV7-2,15,.,CASSPTPGPPGGYTF,TGTGCCAGCAGCCCTACCCCGGGACCCCCGGGGGGCTACACCTTC
TRBJ1-3,many,TRBV14,20,TRBD1,CASSQGGGQGIFYSGNTIYF,TGTGCCAGCAGCCAAGGAGGTGGACAGGGTATTTTTTACTCTGGAAACACCATATATTTT
TRBJ2-5,few,TRBV19,16,.,CASSPRAQGLQETQYF,TGTGCCAGTAGTCCTAGGGCTCAGGGATTACAAGAGACCCAGTACTTC
TRBJ2-4,many,TRBV12-3/TRBV12-4,14,.,CASSLRTTENIQYF,TGTGCCAGCAGTTTACGGACTACCGAAAACATTCAGTACTTC
TRBJ2-7,many,TRBV11-2,20,.,CASSLEVRGRNAGRSYEQYF,TGTGCCAGCAGCTTAGAGGTTCGGGGCAGAAACGCAGGGCGCTCCTACGAGCAGTACTTC
TRBJ1-5,many,TRBV6-1,16,.,CASSSQGAGSNQPQHF,TGTGCCAGCAGTAGCCAAGGGGCGGGAAGCAATCAGCCCCAGCATTTT
TRBJ1-1,many,TRBV11-2,14,.,CASSFYNADSEAFF,TGTGCCAGCAGCTTTTATAATGCGGACTCGGAAGCTTTCTTT
TRBJ2-5,many,TRBV5-1,14,TRBD1,CASSGQGGGETQYF,TGCGCCAGCAGCGGACAGGGTGGTGGTGAGACCCAGTACTTC
TRBJ2-7,many,TRBV20-1,16,TRBD2,CSARDITGGPINEQYF,TGCAGTGCTAGAGATATTACGGGAGGGCCTATAAACGAGCAGTACTTC
TRBJ2-2,many,TRBV10-3,14,TRBD1,CAIMRQGGTGELFF,TGTGCCATCATGCGACAGGGGGGCACCGGGGAGCTGTTTTTT
TRBJ2-1,many,TRBV20-1,17,TRBD2,CSARDVASGSLEVEQFF,TGCAGTGCTAGAGATGTGGCTAGCGGCAGCCTAGAGGTTGAGCAGTTCTTC
TRBJ2-2,few,TRBV5-1,15,TRBD2,CASSWTRKGTGELFF,TGCGCCAGCAGCTGGACTAGAAAGGGCACCGGGGAGCTGTTTTTT
TRBJ2-2,many,TRBV7-2,15,.,CASSLKPTGTGELFF,TGTGCCAGCAGCCTCAAGCCGACGGGAACCGGGGAGCTGTTTTTT
TRBJ2-2,many,TRBV27,12,.,CARLMGTGELFF,TGTGCCAGACTCATGGGCACCGGGGAGCTGTTTTTT
TRBJ1-2,many,TRBV7-9,13,TRBD1,CASSLGTGGSYTF,TGTGCCAGCAGCTTAGGGACAGGGGGGAGCTACACCTTC
TRBJ2-2,.,TRBV3-1,17,.,CASSQDGLAFSTGELFF,TGTGCCAGCAGCCAAGACGGGCTAGCCTTCTCCACCGGGGAGCTGTTTTTT
TRBJ2-2,medium-sized,TRBV10-3,13,TRBD2,CAGLAGDTGELFF,TGTGCCGGACTAGCGGGGGACACCGGGGAGCTGTTTTTT
TRBJ2-1,many,TRBV29-1,15,TRBD2,CSGEGVGLANNEQFF,TGCAGCGGTGAAGGGGTCGGACTAGCGAACAATGAGCAGTTCTTC
TRBJ2-1,many,TRBV5-1,17,.,CASSLVFTGRFLNEQFF,TGCGCCAGCAGCTTGGTATTTACGGGACGCTTTTTGAATGAGCAGTTCTTC
TRBJ1-5,many,TRBV3-1,14,TRBD1,CASSQGTGGQPQHF,TGTGCCAGCAGCCAAGGGACAGGGGGTCAGCCCCAGCATTTT
TRBJ2-3,many,TRBV20-1,16,.,CSAREYNRDFTDTQYF,TGCAGTGCTCGGGAGTACAATCGGGACTTTACAGATACGCAGTATTTT
TRBJ2-5,many,TRBV29-1,14,TRBD1,CSVAQGAGEETQYF,TGCAGCGTAGCACAGGGGGCAGGTGAAGAGACCCAGTACTTC
TRBJ1-6,many,TRBV12-3/TRBV12-4,14,.,CASLGSSYNSPLHF,TGTGCCAGTCTAGGGAGCTCCTATAATTCACCCCTCCACTTT
TRBJ2-1,many,TRBV18,15,.,CASSPGLGAGTEQFF,TGTGCCAGCTCACCGGGGCTAGGCGCGGGCACAGAGCAGTTCTTC
TRBJ2-7,many,TRBV7-2,12,.,CASSLVAQKQYF,TGTGCCAGCAGCTTAGTCGCCCAGAAGCAGTACTTC
TRBJ1-2,many,TRBV5-1,13,.,CASSLEEVYGYTF,TGCGCCAGCAGCTTGGAAGAAGTCTATGGCTACACCTTC
TRBJ1-5,many,TRBV6-2/TRBV6-3,15,.,CASRSPGNSNQPQHF,TGTGCCAGCAGATCCCCAGGAAATAGCAATCAGCCCCAGCATTTT
TRBJ1-3,many,TRBV6-1,13,.,CASSTFSGNTIYF,TGTGCCAGCAGCACCTTCTCTGGAAACACCATATATTTT
TRBJ2-1,many,TRBV25-1,14,TRBD1,CASSEPDRRSTQFF,TGTGCCAGCAGTGAACCGGACAGGCGGTCGACACAGTTCTTC
TRBJ2-1,many,TRBV5-6,18,TRBD2,CASSFGLAGITTYNEQFF,TGTGCCAGCAGCTTCGGACTAGCGGGGATAACCACCTACAATGAGCAGTTCTTC
TRBJ2-3,many,TRBV11-2,13,.,CASSPQGSLSQYF,TGTGCCAGCAGCCCCCAGGGAAGTTTATCGCAGTATTTT
TRBJ2-1,many,TRBV18,19,TRBD2,CASSPIRGNPSGSGNEQFF,TGTGCCAGCTCACCAATCCGAGGGAACCCAAGCGGGAGTGGCAATGAGCAGTTCTTC
TRBJ2-1,few,TRBV3-1,15,TRBD2,CASSPNVLAGEEQFF,TGTGCCAGCAGCCCCAACGTATTAGCGGGAGAGGAGCAGTTCTTC
TRBJ2-7,.,TRBV30,14,.,CAWGSGTGLYEQYF,TGTGCCTGGGGCTCCGGGACTGGACTCTACGAGCAGTACTTC
TRBJ2-3,many,TRBV5-1,20,TRBD2,CASSPGLAGGPSPTTDTQYF,TGCGCCAGCAGCCCCGGACTAGCGGGAGGCCCTTCGCCTACCACAGATACGCAGTATTTT
TRBJ2-1,many,TRBV15,16,.,CATRPVGGSSYNEQFF,TGTGCCACCCGTCCCGTCGGAGGGAGCTCCTACAATGAGCAGTTCTTC
TRBJ1-1,many,TRBV27,15,TRBD1,CASSQRGTVNTEAFF,TGTGCCAGCAGTCAGCGAGGGACAGTGAACACTGAAGCTTTCTTT
TRBJ1-4,many,TRBV15,14,.,CATSGGQIGEKLFF,TGTGCCACCAGCGGTGGACAGATCGGGGAAAAACTGTTTTTT
TRBJ2-2,many,TRBV27,15,TRBD1,CASSPGQGWSGELFF,TGTGCCAGCAGTCCCGGACAGGGGTGGTCCGGGGAGCTGTTTTTT
TRBJ1-3,many,TRBV5-1,13,.,CASRLPAGNTIYF,TGCGCCAGCAGGCTTCCGGCTGGAAACACCATATATTTT
TRBJ2-3,many,TRBV9,13,.,CASSVQGTDTQYF,TGTGCCAGCAGCGTCCAGGGCACAGATACGCAGTATTTT
TRBJ1-3,many,TRBV6-5,14,.,CASSYYREGNTIYF,TGTGCCAGCAGTTACTACAGGGAGGGAAACACCATATATTTT
TRBJ2-3,few,TRBV10-3,15,TRBD1,CAIRGQGRDTDTQYF,TGTGCCATTAGGGGACAGGGACGAGACACAGATACGCAGTATTTT
TRBJ1-6,many,TRBV6-1,16,TRBD1,CASSEVGGQPNSPLHF,TGTGCCAGCAGTGAAGTCGGGGGACAGCCTAATTCACCCCTCCACTTT
TRBJ2-1,many,TRBV5-1,14,TRBD2,CASSLWVAGNEQFF,TGCGCCAGCAGCTTGTGGGTAGCGGGAAATGAGCAGTTCTTC
TRBJ2-5,few,TRBV25-1,12,.,CASNRRQETQYF,TGTGCCAGCAATCGGCGTCAAGAGACCCAGTACTTC
TRBJ2-4,many,TRBV4-2,13,.,CASSQEGRNIQYF,TGTGCCAGCAGCCAAGAAGGCCGAAACATTCAGTACTTC
TRBJ2-6,.,TRBV19,15,.,CASSYKVSGANVLTF,TGTGCCAGTAGCTACAAAGTCTCTGGGGCCAACGTCCTGACTTTC